The T cell receptor beta chain described here comes from a study of T cell responses to AZD1222 COVID-19 vaccine. The overall study: Whether given at about 4 or about 12 weeks, second doses were pooled. Study-level points and caveats: Repertoire samples came only from after the peak T cell response. Spike-specific TCR breadth rose after two AZD1222 doses, and depth rose as well.

Comment on this clone: Its antigen is still unknown.

Germline V gene sequence: CDR1 SQVTM, CDR2 ANQGSEA. Trimming took 3 bases from V and 2 from J, leaving 10 bases between them. The CDR3 extends over 13 amino acids. Produced via immunoSEQ multiplex PCR; TCRdb's table is partial and in-frame only. Among some 130,000 clones listed, around four fifths were seen once. The sequence derives from an adult in good health. The sample consisted of peripheral blood, taken on day 0 of AZD1222 vaccination. The chain joins TRBV29-1 to TRBJ2-5; D not certain. The CDR3 sequence is CSVDGYPQETQYF. The CDR3 DNA follows: TGCAGCGTTGACGGCTACCCGCAAGAGACCCAGTACTTC.